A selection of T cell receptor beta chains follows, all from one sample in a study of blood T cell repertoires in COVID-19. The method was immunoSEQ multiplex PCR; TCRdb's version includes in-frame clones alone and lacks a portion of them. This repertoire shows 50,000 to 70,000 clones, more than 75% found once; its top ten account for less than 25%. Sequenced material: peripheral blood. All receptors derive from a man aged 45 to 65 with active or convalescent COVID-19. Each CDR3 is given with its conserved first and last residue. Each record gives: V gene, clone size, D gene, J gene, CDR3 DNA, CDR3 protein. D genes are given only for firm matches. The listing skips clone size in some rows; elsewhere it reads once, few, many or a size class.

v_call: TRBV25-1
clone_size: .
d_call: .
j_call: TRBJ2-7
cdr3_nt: TGTGCCAGCAGCCCGGGCAGGAGGGGTTCCTACGAGCAGTACTTC
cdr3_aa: CASSPGRRGSYEQYF

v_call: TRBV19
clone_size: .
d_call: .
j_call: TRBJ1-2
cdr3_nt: TGTGCCAGTAGTCAATCGGCAGGTGCTAACTATGGCTACACCTTC
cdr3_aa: CASSQSAGANYGYTF

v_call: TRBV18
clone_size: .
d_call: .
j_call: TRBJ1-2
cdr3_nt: TGTGCCAGCTCGGCCACAAACGGGGGTGACTATGGCTACACCTTC
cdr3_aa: CASSATNGGDYGYTF

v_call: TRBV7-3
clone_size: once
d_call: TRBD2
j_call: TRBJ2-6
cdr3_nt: TGTGCCAGCAGCGGGAGCGGGACCTACTCTGGGGCCAACGTCCTGACTTTC
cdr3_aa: CASSGSGTYSGANVLTF

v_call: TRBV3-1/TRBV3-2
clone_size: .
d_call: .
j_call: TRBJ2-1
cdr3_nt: TGTGCCAGCAGCCAAGATTATAGGTCAGGAGGGAATGAGCAGTTCTTC
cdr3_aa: CASSQDYRSGGNEQFF

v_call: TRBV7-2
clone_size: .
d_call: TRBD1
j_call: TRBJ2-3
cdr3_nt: TGTGCCAGCAGCTACAAGGACAGGACCACAGATACGCAGTATTTT
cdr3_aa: CASSYKDRTTDTQYF

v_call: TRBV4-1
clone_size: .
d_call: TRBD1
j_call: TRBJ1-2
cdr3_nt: TGCGCCAGCAGCCAAGATCCGGGGACAGCTTATGGCTACACCTTC
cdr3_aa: CASSQDPGTAYGYTF

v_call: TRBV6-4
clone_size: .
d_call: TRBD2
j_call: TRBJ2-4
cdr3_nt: TGTGCCAGCAGTGATTCTAGCGGGGTCGCCAAAAACATTCAGTACTTC
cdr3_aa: CASSDSSGVAKNIQYF

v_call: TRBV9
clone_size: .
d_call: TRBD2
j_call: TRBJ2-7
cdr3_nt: TGTGCCAGCAGCGTAGGACTAGCGGGAGACGAGCAGTACTTC
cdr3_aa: CASSVGLAGDEQYF

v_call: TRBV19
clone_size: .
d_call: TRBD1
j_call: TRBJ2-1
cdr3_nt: TGTGCCAGTAGTATCGGTGTCGGGACAGGGCATAATGAGCAGTTCTTC
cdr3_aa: CASSIGVGTGHNEQFF

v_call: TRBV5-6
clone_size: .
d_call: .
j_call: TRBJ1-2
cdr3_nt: TGTGCCAGCAGCACTGGGGCCCAGCAGGGATATTATGGCTACACCTTC
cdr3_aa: CASSTGAQQGYYGYTF

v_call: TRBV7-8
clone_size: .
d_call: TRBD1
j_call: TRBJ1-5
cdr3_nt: TGTGCCAGCAGCTTAGACAGGGGACAGCCCCAGCATTTT
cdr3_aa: CASSLDRGQPQHF

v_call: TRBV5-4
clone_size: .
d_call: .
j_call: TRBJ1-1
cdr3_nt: TGTGCCAGCAGCTTGGGACTGACGAACACTGAAGCTTTCTTT
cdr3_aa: CASSLGLTNTEAFF

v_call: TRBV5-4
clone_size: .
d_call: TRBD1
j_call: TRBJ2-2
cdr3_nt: TGTGCCAGCAGCTTGGCCACAGGGGCGAACACCGGGGAGCTGTTTTTT
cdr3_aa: CASSLATGANTGELFF

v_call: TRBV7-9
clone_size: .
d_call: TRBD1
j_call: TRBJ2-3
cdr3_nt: TGTGCCAGCAGCCAGGGACAGGTCACAGATACGCAGTATTTT
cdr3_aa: CASSQGQVTDTQYF

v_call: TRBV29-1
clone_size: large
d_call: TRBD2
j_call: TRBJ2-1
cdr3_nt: TGCAGCGTCAGAGCGGGGGGCCAAAATGAGCAGTTCTTC
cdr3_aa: CSVRAGGQNEQFF

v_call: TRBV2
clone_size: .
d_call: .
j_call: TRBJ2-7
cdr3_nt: TGTGCCAGCAGTGATAACTACGAGCAGTACTTC
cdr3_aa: CASSDNYEQYF

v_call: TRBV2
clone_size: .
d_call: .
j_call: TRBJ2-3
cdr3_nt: TGTGCCAGCAGTGAGCTAGAGTATGCGCAGTATTTT
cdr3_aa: CASSELEYAQYF

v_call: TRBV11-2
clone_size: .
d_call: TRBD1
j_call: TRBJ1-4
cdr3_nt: TGTGCCAGCAGCCCGGGGACAGGGATGGGAAAACTGTTTTTT
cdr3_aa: CASSPGTGMGKLFF

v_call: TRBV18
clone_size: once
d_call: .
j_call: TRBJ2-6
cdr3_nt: TGTGCCAGCTCACCCCTAATCTCTGGGGCCAACGTCCTGACTTTC
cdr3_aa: CASSPLISGANVLTF

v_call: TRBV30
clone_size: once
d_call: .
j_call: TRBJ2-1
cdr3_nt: TGTGCCTGGAGTGTAAAGAGCCATGAGCAGTTCTTC
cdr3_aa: CAWSVKSHEQFF

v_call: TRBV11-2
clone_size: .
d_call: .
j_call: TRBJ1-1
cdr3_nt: TGTGCCAGCAGCTTCTCCGGGAAGGAGAACACTGAAGCTTTCTTT
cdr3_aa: CASSFSGKENTEAFF

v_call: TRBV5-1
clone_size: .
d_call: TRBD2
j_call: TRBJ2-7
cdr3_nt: TGCGCCACACGGCTAGCGGGAGAGGGGGGCGAGCAGTACTTC
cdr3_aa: CATRLAGEGGEQYF